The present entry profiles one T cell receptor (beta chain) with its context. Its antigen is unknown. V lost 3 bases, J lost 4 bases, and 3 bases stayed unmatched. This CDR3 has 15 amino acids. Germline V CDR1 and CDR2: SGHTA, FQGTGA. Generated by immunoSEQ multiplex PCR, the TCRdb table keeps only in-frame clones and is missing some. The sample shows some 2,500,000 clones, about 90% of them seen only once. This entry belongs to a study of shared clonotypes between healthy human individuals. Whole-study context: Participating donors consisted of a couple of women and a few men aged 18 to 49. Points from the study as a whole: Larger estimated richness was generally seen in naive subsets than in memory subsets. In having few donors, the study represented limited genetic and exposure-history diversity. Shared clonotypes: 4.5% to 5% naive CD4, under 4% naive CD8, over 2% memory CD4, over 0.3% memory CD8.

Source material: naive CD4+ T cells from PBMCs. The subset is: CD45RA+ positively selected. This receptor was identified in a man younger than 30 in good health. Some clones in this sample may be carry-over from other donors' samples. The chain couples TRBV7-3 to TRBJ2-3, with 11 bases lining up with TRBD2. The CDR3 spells CASSFVAGGPDTQYF. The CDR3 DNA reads TGTGCCAGCAGCTTTGTAGCGGGAGGGCCAGATACGCAGTATTTT.